This record covers a single T cell receptor beta chain. The sample contains more than one DNA sequence encoding this CDR3. The sequenced template was cDNA made from the entire isolated RNA. The table came from immunoSEQ multiplex PCR; TCRdb's copy has only in-frame clones and leaves some out. The table has 900,000 or so clones, roughly 15% seen once; the top ten hold around 0.02%. These data are taken from a study of beta chain features in type 1 diabetes. CDR1 SGDLS and CDR2 YYNGEE come from the germline V gene. CDR3 length equals 14 residues. The V and J ends lost 0 bases and 4 bases respectively, with 8 bases between them. Each sorted population was over 98% pure.

The origin of this receptor is a woman in her late teens or twenties in good health. What was sequenced was naive CD4+ T cells from blood. The chain is built from TRBV9 and TRBJ2-1; D remains unclear. The CDR3 is CASSVVGSYNEQFF. The DNA of the CDR3 is TGTGCCAGCAGCGTAGTAGGTTCTTACAATGAGCAGTTCTTC. Variable domain in full (rest from reference TRBV9 and TRBJ2-1): DSGVTQTPKHLITATGQRVTLRCSPRSGDLSVYWYQQSLDQGLQFLIQYYNGEERAKGNILERFSAQQFPDLHSELNLSSLELGDSALYFCASSVVGSYNEQFFGPGTRLTVL.